This TCR beta chain was recovered during a study of read filtering for tumor transcriptome and immune sequencing. Turning to the study itself: Mean patient age was around 66 years, range 47 to 80; some 17 male, around 15 female.

At least ten counts were recorded for this clonotype. The ends were cut back, 5 bases at V and 5 bases at J, with 19 bases in the middle. The V gene's germline CDR1 is SEHNR and CDR2 FQNEAQ (reference sequence). This CDR3 is built from 16 residues. From approximately 430 ng of RNA, a library with molecular barcoded alpha/delta and beta/gamma adaptors was made. TCRdb independently ran MiXCR on the reads; one entry per CDR3 protein. The data contain some 130,000 distinct CDR3 sequences, 13% of them singletons. Sequencing was done on a sample of a population of CD138-negative cells sorted from bone marrow. The receptor was derived from a donor at least 40 years old with multiple myeloma. V and J are TRBV7-9 and TRBJ2-4, with TRBD2 as a possible D gene (7 bases). In DNA form, the CDR3 reads TGTGCCAGCAGCCCAAAGGGGGAGGGCACCCAAAACATTCAGTACTTC. It translates to CASSPKGEGTQNIQYF.